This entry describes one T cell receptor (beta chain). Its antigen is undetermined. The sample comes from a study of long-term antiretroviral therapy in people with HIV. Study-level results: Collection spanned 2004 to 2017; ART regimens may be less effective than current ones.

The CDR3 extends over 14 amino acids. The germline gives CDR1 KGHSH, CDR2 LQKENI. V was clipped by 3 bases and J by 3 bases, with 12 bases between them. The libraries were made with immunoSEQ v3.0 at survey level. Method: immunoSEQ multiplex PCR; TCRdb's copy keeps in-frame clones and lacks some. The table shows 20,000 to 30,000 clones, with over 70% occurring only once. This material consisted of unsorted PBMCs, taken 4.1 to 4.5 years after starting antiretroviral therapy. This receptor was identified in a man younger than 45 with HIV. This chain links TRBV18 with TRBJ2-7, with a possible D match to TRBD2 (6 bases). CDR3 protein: CASSPPGTVYEQYF. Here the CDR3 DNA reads TGTGCCAGCTCACCTCCCGGGACTGTCTACGAGCAGTACTTC. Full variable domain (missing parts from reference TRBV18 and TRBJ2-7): NAGVMQNPRHLVRRRGQEARLRCSPMKGHSHVYWYRQLPEEGLKFMVYLQKENIIDESGMPKERFSAEFPKEGPSILRIQQVVRGDSAAYFCASSPPGTVYEQYFGPGTRLTVT.